Ten or more counts support the clone carrying this T cell receptor (beta chain). Its target is not known. Individuals who volunteered at a blood bank located in Maryland, USA, made up the group of healthy controls. The cDNA was synthesized by 5'RACE incorporating 10-nucleotide random UMIs. TCRdb re-derived calls from the 5' RACE reads in MiXCR, one entry per CDR3 protein. Of 80,000 or so distinct CDR3 sequences listed, 9.4% are singletons. This sample is drawn from a study of neurological immune-mediated disorders. Findings of the study overall: No CDR3 amino acid sequences were shared by expanded clones across subjects, suggesting private repertoires in all groups. The highest TCR clonal expansion occurred in HTLV-1-associated myelopathy; multiple sclerosis fell below healthy controls.

The clonotype comes from a man aged 50 to 60 in good health. The sample comprised PBMCs.

CDR3 residues: CSARTSGSQQYF. For the CDR3, the DNA is TGCAGTGCTAGAACTAGCGGGAGTCAGCAGTATTTT. The J gene is TRBJ2-3, the V gene TRBV20-1; 11 bases are shared with TRBD2. In germline, CDR1 is DFQATT, CDR2 SNEGSKA (reference sequence). J gave up 11 bases and V 2 bases, and 3 bases lay outside the gene matches. The CDR3 has 12 amino acids.